This is a list of T cell receptor beta chains from one sample in a study of chemoradiotherapy in HPV16-positive cancers. Some clones are missing from TCRdb's copy, which holds only in-frame ones; the method was immunoSEQ multiplex PCR. The table lists some 12,000 clones, over 60% of them singletons, with approximately 0.96% in the top ten. Sampling was performed from a patient who underwent chemoradiotherapy. These receptors were taken from a human donor with HPV-associated anogenital cancer. The CDR3 runs from the conserved cysteine through the conserved F or W. Each record gives: clone size, D gene, J gene, V gene, CDR3 protein, CDR3 DNA. The D gene is left open where the match is weak. Size tells how often a clone was seen (once, few, many) or the class of an expanded clone, and some rows leave it out.

>once|TRBD2|TRBJ2-3|TRBV7-9
CASRTSGTDTQYF
TGTGCCAGCCGGACTAGCGGCACAGATACGCAGTATTTT
>.|.|TRBJ1-4|TRBV28
CASSHEKLFF
TGTGCCAGCAGTCATGAAAAACTGTTTTTT
>.|.|TRBJ2-3|TRBV10-3
CASQGEGNTDTQYF
TGTGCCTCCCAGGGAGAGGGGAACACAGATACGCAGTATTTT
>.|.|TRBJ1-1|TRBV7-9
CASSTPFGGAVYTEAFF
TGTGCCAGCAGCACCCCTTTCGGGGGGGCTGTGTACACTGAAGCTTTCTTT
>.|.|TRBJ2-1|TRBV5-4
CASSSPESSYNEQFF
TGTGCCAGCAGCTCTCCGGAGAGCTCCTACAATGAGCAGTTCTTC
>.|TRBD1|TRBJ2-7|TRBV30
CAWSWGTGGVYEQYF
TGTGCCTGGAGCTGGGGGACAGGGGGAGTTTACGAGCAGTACTTC
>.|.|TRBJ2-5|TRBV11-2
CASSFQGSETQYF
TGTGCCAGCAGCTTCCAGGGGTCCGAGACCCAGTACTTC
>.|.|TRBJ1-2|TRBV30
CAWSRLGGYTF
TGTGCCTGGAGTCGGCTAGGAGGCTACACCTTC
>.|TRBD1|TRBJ2-3|TRBV13
CASTPRTGRDTQYF
TGTGCCAGCACTCCCCGGACAGGAAGAGATACGCAGTATTTT
>.|.|TRBJ1-2|TRBV4-3
CASSQDRPGYGYTF
TGCGCCAGCAGCCAAGATAGGCCCGGCTATGGCTACACCTTC
>.|TRBD2|TRBJ2-1|TRBV27
CASSLNREAYNEQFF
TGTGCCAGCAGTTTAAACCGGGAGGCCTACAATGAGCAGTTCTTC
>.|TRBD1|TRBJ1-2|TRBV6-5
CASSGLTGGRYGYTF
TGTGCCAGCAGTGGACTGACAGGGGGACGCTATGGCTACACCTTC
>.|.|TRBJ2-5|TRBV2
CASTRVQETQYF
TGTGCCAGCACGCGAGTTCAAGAGACCCAGTACTTC
>.|.|TRBJ1-1|TRBV2
CASSEAMRGRTEAFF
TGTGCCAGCAGTGAAGCTATGCGGGGGAGGACTGAAGCTTTCTTT
>.|.|TRBJ2-7|TRBV7-9
CASSSSGRRNEQYF
TGTGCCAGCAGCTCTTCGGGCCGGAGGAACGAGCAGTACTTC
>.|.|TRBJ2-5|TRBV6-5
CASSSGRRGTQYF
TGTGCCAGCAGCTCCGGGAGAAGAGGGACCCAGTACTTC
>.|TRBD2|TRBJ2-1|TRBV19
CASSTSGNNEQFF
TGTGCCAGCTCGACTAGCGGTAACAATGAGCAGTTCTTC
>.|.|TRBJ2-5|TRBV19
CASSMGSGLYF
TGTGCCAGTAGTATGGGGAGCGGGTTGTACTTC
>few|.|TRBJ1-1|TRBV7-6
CASSQSWGTEAFF
TGTGCCAGCAGCCAAAGCTGGGGCACTGAAGCTTTCTTT
>.|.|TRBJ2-1|TRBV5-4
CASSLGRNSYNEQFF
TGTGCCAGCAGCTTGGGGCGGAACTCCTACAATGAGCAGTTCTTC
>.|TRBD1|TRBJ1-2|TRBV6-1
CASASPGGYGYTF
TGTGCCAGCGCGAGCCCAGGGGGCTATGGCTACACCTTC
>.|.|TRBJ2-7|TRBV27
CASRTVSFGEQYF
TGTGCCAGCCGGACAGTATCGTTTGGCGAGCAGTACTTC
>.|.|TRBJ1-1|TRBV19
CASSIVSDLNTEAFF
TGTGCCAGTAGTATAGTGTCAGACCTGAACACTGAAGCTTTCTTT
>.|TRBD2|TRBJ2-1|TRBV19
CASSFRLAEQFF
TGTGCCAGTAGTTTCAGACTAGCGGAGCAGTTCTTC
>.|.|TRBJ1-1|TRBV19
CASSSWGGTEAFF
TGTGCCAGTAGCTCATGGGGGGGGACTGAAGCTTTCTTT
>.|.|TRBJ1-5|TRBV2
CASRGTGSAQPQHF
TGTGCCAGCAGGGGTACAGGGTCAGCGCAGCCCCAGCATTTT
>.|TRBD2|TRBJ2-3|TRBV25-1
CASSSRGEDTQYF
TGTGCCAGCAGTTCACGGGGGGAGGATACGCAGTATTTT
>.|.|TRBJ2-5|TRBV12-5
CASGAQALQETQYF
TGTGCTAGTGGTGCACAGGCACTACAAGAGACCCAGTACTTC
>.|.|TRBJ2-1|TRBV29-1
CSVGKAGSYNEQFF
TGCAGCGTTGGAAAAGCGGGCTCCTACAATGAGCAGTTCTTC
>.|TRBD1|TRBJ2-2|TRBV2
CASSAGTGVTGELFF
TGTGCCAGCAGCGCCGGGACAGGAGTAACCGGGGAGCTGTTTTTT
>.|.|TRBJ2-1|TRBV5-4
CASSLVGDSPFF
TGTGCCAGCAGCTTGGTTGGGGACTCCCCGTTCTTC
>.|.|TRBJ2-5|TRBV30
CAWRHPTSSETQYF
TGTGCCTGGAGGCACCCGACTAGTTCGGAGACCCAGTACTTC
>few|.|TRBJ1-2|TRBV2
CASSGGYYTF
TGTGCCAGCAGTGGGGGGTACTACACCTTC
>.|.|TRBJ2-1|TRBV5-4
CASSLGGGVYNEQFF
TGTGCCAGCAGCTTGGGAGGGGGGGTCTACAATGAGCAGTTCTTC
>.|.|TRBJ1-1|TRBV4-3
CASSRGRGLGPNSEAFF
TGCGCCAGCAGCCGAGGCCGGGGCCTCGGCCCGAACTCTGAAGCTTTCTTT
>.|.|TRBJ2-7|TRBV30
CAWSAPAGGYEQYF
TGTGCCTGGAGTGCCCCGGCAGGTGGCTACGAGCAGTACTTC
>.|TRBD1|TRBJ1-5|TRBV9
CASSTRYLPGQGANGQPQHF
TGTGCCAGCAGCACCCGATATCTACCCGGACAGGGGGCGAATGGTCAGCCCCAGCATTTT
>once|.|TRBJ2-5|TRBV15
CATSRHGGARGETQYF
TGTGCCACCAGCAGACATGGGGGAGCCAGGGGAGAGACCCAGTACTTC
>.|TRBD2|TRBJ2-1|TRBV28
CASSFLAGGTYNEQFF
TGTGCCAGCAGTTTTCTAGCGGGAGGTACCTACAATGAGCAGTTCTTC
>.|.|TRBJ1-2|TRBV11-2
CASSLVGGVEYGYTF
TGTGCCAGCAGCTTAGTGGGGGGCGTAGAATATGGCTACACCTTC
>.|.|TRBJ2-5|TRBV11-2
CASSLVGDGQETQYF
TGTGCCAGCAGCTTAGTTGGGGACGGCCAAGAGACCCAGTACTTC
>.|TRBD2|TRBJ2-5|TRBV7-2
CASSILAGGQETQYF
TGTGCCAGCAGCATACTAGCGGGGGGGCAAGAGACCCAGTACTTC
>.|TRBD2|TRBJ2-5|TRBV28
CASGGRAQETQYF
TGTGCCAGCGGGGGGAGGGCCCAAGAGACCCAGTACTTC
>.|.|TRBJ2-7|TRBV30
CAWSGSRQGPYEQYF
TGTGCCTGGAGTGGTAGCCGGCAGGGACCATACGAGCAGTACTTC
>.|TRBD1|TRBJ2-3|TRBV7-7
CASSSSPGGQDTQYF
TGTGCTAGCAGCTCCTCCCCAGGGGGCCAAGATACGCAGTATTTT
>.|.|TRBJ2-4|TRBV1
CTSSHLRDRGFQAKNIQYF
TGCACCAGCAGCCACCTGAGGGACAGGGGGTTTCAGGCCAAAAACATTCAGTACTTC
>.|.|TRBJ1-2|TRBV6-5
CASSPDGYGYTF
TGTGCCAGCAGTCCTGATGGCTATGGCTACACCTTC
>.|TRBD2|TRBJ2-5|TRBV6-5
CASSSGTSRETQYF
TGTGCCAGCAGTTCCGGGACTAGCAGAGAGACCCAGTACTTC
>.|.|TRBJ1-1|TRBV29-1
CSVLYGPEAFF
TGCAGCGTTCTTTACGGACCTGAAGCTTTCTTT
>.|TRBD1|TRBJ2-7|TRBV28
CASSTGQGIGEQYF
TGTGCCAGCAGTACGGGACAGGGAATCGGCGAGCAGTACTTC
>.|.|TRBJ1-1|TRBV6-6
CASSPRGGNTEAFF
TGTGCCAGCAGTCCCAGGGGAGGGAACACTGAAGCTTTCTTT
>.|.|TRBJ2-3|TRBV5-4
CASSPASRSTDTQYF
TGTGCCAGCAGCCCGGCCAGCAGAAGCACAGATACGCAGTATTTT
>.|.|TRBJ1-1|TRBV9
CASSVASRGTEAFF
TGTGCCAGCAGCGTAGCCTCTAGGGGCACTGAAGCTTTCTTT